The following is a T cell receptor (beta chain) sequence with its context. There are 13 residues in the CDR3. Deletions cut 4 bases from V and 6 bases from J, with 12 bases between. The germline CDR1 and CDR2 sequences are SNHLY and FYNNEI. This record comes from a study of cytomegalovirus exposure and HLA in healthy donors. PCR used 60 Vbeta primers and 13 Jbeta primers. The protocol was immunoSEQ multiplex PCR, while the TCRdb copy is restricted to in-frame clones and leaves out a portion. The repertoire holds some 87,000 clones, with roughly 80% as singletons. The specimen sequenced was PBMCs. The genes are TRBV2 and TRBJ1-2, with D possibly being TRBD1 (6 bases). The clonotype originates from a man aged 50-59 years in good health and CMV-seropositive. The CDR3 coding sequence is TGTGCCAGCAGTGGATCAGGGGTTGATGGCTACACCTTC. It specifies CASSGSGVDGYTF.